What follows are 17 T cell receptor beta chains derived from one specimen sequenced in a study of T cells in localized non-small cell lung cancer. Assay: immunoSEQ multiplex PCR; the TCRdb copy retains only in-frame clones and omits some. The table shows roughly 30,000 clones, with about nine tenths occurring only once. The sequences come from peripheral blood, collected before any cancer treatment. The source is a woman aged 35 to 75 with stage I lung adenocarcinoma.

The CDR3 spells CASSLLISGGANVLTF. CDR3 in DNA: TGTGCCAGCAGCTTGCTCATTTCTGGTGGGGCCAACGTCCTGACTTTC. This chain uses TRBV5-6 with TRBJ2-6; D is undetermined. The CDR3 sequence is 16 residues long. Trimming pared 1 base from V and 3 bases from J, leaving 11 bases between. The V gene's germline CDR1 is SGHDT and CDR2 YYEEEE.

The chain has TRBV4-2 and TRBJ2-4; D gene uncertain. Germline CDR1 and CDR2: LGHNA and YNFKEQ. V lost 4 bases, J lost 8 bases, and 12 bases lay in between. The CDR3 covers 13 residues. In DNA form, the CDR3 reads TGTGCCAGCAGCCCCAATGGTGGATACATTCAGTACTTC. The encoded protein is CASSPNGGYIQYF.

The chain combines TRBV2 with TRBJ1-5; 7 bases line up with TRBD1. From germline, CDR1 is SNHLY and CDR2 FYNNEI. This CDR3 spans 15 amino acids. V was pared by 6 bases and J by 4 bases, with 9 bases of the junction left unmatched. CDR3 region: CASRSRQGGNQPQHF. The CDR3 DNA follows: TGTGCCAGCAGATCCAGACAGGGAGGAAATCAGCCCCAGCATTTT.

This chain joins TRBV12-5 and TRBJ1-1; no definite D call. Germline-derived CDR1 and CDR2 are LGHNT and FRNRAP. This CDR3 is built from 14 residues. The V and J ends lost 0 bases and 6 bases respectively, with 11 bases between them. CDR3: CASGLVPKVAEAFF. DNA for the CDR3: TGTGCTAGTGGTTTGGTACCCAAGGTAGCTGAAGCTTTCTTT.

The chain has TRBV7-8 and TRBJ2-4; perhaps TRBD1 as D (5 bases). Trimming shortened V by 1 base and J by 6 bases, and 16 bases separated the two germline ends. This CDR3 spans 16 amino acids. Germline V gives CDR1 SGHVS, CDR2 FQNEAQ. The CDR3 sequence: CASSLERQGNLNIQYF. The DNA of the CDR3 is TGTGCCAGCAGCTTAGAGAGGCAGGGCAATTTAAACATTCAGTACTTC.

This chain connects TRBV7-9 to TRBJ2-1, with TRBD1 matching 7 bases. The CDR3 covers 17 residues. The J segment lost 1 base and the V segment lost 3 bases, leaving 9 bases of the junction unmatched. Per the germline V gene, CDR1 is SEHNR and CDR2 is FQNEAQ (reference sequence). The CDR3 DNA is TGTGCCAGCAGCTTTGCTCCCGGGACAGATTCCTACAATGAGCAGTTCTTC. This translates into CASSFAPGTDSYNEQFF.

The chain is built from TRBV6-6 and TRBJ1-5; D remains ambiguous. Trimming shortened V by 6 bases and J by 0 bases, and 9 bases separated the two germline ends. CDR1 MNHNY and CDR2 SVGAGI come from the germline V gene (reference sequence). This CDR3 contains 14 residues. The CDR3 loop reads CASSQRNSNQPQHF. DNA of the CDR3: TGTGCCAGCAGCCAGAGAAATAGCAATCAGCCCCAGCATTTT.

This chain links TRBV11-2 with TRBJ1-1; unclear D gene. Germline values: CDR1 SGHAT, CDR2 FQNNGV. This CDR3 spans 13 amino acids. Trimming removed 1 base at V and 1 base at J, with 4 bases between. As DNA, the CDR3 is TGTGCCAGCAGCTTAGCTCGGAACACTGAAGCTTTCTTT. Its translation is CASSLARNTEAFF.

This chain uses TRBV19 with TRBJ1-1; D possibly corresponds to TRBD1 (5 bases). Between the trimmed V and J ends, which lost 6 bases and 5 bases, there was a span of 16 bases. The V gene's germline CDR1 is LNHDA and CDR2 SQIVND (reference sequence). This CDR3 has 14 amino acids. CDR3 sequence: CASRSQGEGTEAFF. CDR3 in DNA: TGTGCCAGTAGGTCGCAGGGCGAGGGGACTGAAGCTTTCTTT.

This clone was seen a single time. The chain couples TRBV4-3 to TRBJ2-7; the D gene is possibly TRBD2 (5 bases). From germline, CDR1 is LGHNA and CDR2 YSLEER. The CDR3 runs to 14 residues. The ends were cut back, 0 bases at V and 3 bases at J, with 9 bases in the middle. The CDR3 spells CASSQDTSGYEQYF. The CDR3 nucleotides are TGCGCCAGCAGCCAAGATACCAGCGGCTACGAGCAGTACTTC.

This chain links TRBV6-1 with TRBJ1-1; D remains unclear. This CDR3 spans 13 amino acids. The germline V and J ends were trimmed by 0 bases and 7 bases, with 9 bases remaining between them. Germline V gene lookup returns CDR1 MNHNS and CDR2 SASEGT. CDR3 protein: CASSEASGGEAFF. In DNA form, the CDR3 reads TGTGCCAGCAGTGAAGCTTCGGGAGGTGAAGCTTTCTTT.

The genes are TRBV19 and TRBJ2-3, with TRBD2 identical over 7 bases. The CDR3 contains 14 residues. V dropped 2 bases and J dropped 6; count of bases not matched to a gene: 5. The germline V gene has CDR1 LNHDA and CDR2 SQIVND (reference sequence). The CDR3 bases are TGTGCCAGTAGTATACGGGGGGACCTTGATACGCAGTATTTT. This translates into CASSIRGDLDTQYF.

CDR3 residues: CASSWAGPRRVSSGNTIYF. In DNA form, the CDR3 reads TGTGCCAGCAGCTGGGCGGGACCTCGACGGGTCAGCTCTGGAAACACCATATATTTT. This chain links TRBV7-9 with TRBJ1-3; tentative D call: TRBD1 (5 bases). The CDR3 runs 19 residues. Germline CDR1 and CDR2: SEHNR and FQNEAQ (reference sequence). Deletions cut 4 bases from V and 0 bases from J, with 22 bases between.

CDR3 bases: TGTGCCACCACCGGGACAACGAACACCGGGGAGCTGTTTTTT. It codes for CATTGTTNTGELFF. The chain combines TRBV10-3 with TRBJ2-2; possibly TRBD1 for D (6 bases). V was pared by 10 bases and J by 0 bases, with 12 bases between. This CDR3 contains 14 residues. From germline, CDR1 is ENHRY and CDR2 SYGVKD.

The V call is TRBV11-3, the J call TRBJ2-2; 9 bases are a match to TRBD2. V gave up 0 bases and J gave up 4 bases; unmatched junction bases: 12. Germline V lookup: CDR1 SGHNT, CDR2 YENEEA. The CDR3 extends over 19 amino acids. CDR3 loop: CASSLDEAGGPRSTGELFF. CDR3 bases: TGTGCCAGCAGCTTAGATGAAGCGGGGGGCCCGCGGTCCACCGGGGAGCTGTTTTTT.

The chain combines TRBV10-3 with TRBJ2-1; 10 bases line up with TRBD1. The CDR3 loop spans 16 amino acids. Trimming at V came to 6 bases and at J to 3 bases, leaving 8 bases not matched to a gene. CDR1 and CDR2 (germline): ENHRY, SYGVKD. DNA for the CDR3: TGTGCCATCAGGGGCTCCGGGACAGGGGACTACAATGAGCAGTTCTTC. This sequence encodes CAIRGSGTGDYNEQFF.

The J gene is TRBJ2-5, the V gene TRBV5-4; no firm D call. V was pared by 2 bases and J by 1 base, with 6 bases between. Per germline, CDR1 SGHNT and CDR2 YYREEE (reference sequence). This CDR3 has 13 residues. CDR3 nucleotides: TGTGCCAGCAGCTTTAACAGCCAAGAGACCCAGTACTTC. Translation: CASSFNSQETQYF. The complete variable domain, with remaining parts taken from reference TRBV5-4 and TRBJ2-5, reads ETGVTQSPTHLIKTRGQQVTLRCSSQSGHNTVSWYQQALGQGPQFIFQYYREEENGRGNFPPRFSGLQFPNYSSELNVNALELDDSALYLCASSFNSQETQYFGPGTRLLVL.